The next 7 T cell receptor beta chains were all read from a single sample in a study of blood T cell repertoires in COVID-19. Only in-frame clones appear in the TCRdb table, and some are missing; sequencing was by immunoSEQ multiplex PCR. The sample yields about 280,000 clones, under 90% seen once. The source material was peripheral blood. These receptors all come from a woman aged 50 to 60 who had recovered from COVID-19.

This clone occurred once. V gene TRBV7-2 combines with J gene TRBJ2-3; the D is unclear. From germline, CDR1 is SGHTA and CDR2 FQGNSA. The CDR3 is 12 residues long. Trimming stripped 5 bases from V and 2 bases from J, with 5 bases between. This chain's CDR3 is CASSADTDTQYF. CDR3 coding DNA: TGTGCCAGCAGCGCGGACACAGATACGCAGTATTTT.

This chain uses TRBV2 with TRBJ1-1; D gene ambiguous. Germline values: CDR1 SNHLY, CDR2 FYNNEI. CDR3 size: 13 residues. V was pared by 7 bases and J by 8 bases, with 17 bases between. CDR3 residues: CASTREAGVEAFF. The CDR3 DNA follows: TGTGCCAGCACCCGGGAGGCCGGGGTCGAAGCTTTCTTT.

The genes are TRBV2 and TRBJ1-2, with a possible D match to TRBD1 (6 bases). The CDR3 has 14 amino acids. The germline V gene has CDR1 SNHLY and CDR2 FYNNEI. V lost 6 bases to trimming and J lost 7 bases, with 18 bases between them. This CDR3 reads CASSGGGRKSGYTF. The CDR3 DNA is TGTGCCAGCAGCGGCGGGGGGCGAAAATCTGGCTACACCTTC.

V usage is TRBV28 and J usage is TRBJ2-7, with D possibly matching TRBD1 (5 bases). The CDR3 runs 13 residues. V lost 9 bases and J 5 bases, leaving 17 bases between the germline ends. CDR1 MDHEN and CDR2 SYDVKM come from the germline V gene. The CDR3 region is CASTRYRWDEQYF. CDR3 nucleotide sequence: TGTGCCAGTACCAGATACAGGTGGGACGAGCAGTACTTC. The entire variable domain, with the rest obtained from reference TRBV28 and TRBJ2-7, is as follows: DVKVTQSSRYLVKRTGEKVFLECVQDMDHENMFWYRQDPGLGLRLIYFSYDVKMKEKGDIPEGYSVSREKKERFSLILESASTNQTSMYLCASTRYRWDEQYFGPGTRLTVT.

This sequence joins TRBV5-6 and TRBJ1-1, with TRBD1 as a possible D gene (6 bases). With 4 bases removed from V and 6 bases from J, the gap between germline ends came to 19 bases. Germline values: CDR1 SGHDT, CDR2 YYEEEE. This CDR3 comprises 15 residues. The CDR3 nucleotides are TGTGCCAGCAGCCCGCAGACAGGCTGGAATCCTGAAGCTTTCTTT. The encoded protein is CASSPQTGWNPEAFF.

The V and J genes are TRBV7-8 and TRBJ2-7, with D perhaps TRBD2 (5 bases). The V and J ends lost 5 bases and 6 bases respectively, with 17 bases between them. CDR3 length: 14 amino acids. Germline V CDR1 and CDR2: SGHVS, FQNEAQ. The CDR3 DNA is TGTGCCAGCAGCCCCCGGGGAGTCGATGGCGAGCAGTACTTC. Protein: CASSPRGVDGEQYF. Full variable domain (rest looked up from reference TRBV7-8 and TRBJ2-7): GAGVSQSPRYKVAKRGQDVALRCDPISGHVSLFWYQQALGQGPEFLTYFQNEAQLDKSGLPSDRFFAERPEGSVSTLKIQRTQQEDSAVYLCASSPRGVDGEQYFGPGTRLTVT.

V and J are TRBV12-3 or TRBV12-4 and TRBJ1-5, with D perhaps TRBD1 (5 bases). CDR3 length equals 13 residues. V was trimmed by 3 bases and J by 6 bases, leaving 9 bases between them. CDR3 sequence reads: CASSFGGGQPQHF. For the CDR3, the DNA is TGTGCCAGCAGTTTCGGGGGGGGTCAGCCCCAGCATTTT.